This T cell receptor (beta chain) was retrieved from a study of blood T cells in healthy people across ages. Study at large: The template switching approach captured approximately one barcoded beta molecule for every two T cells.

The CDR3 loop spans 15 amino acids. CDR1 and CDR2 from the germline V gene are LGHDT and YNNKEL (reference sequence). Trimming removed 6 bases from V and 6 bases from J, with 21 bases in between. The second PCR ran about 6 to 12 cycles with a sample-barcoded 5' primer and J-beta primers. TCRdb independently ran MiXCR on the 5' RACE reads; one entry per CDR3 protein. The sample shows roughly 1,500,000 distinct CDR3 sequences, roughly 30% of them seen only once. The sequence was obtained from a woman aged 25-40 years in good health. V and J are TRBV3-1 and TRBJ2-7; tentative D call: TRBD1 (5 bases). Sequences were obtained from blood. CDR3 loop: CASSRTHRKHSEQYF. DNA for the CDR3: TGTGCCAGCAGTAGAACGCACAGGAAGCATAGCGAGCAGTACTTC.